This TCR beta chain emerged from a study of cytomegalovirus exposure and HLA in healthy donors. In the study overall: Researchers previously reported finding about 110 million unique TCR beta sequences from approximately 200 million T cells. The study, taken as a whole, reports: Several of the most significant clusters appeared linked to common viral pathogens, based on a later analysis. A prior analysis recorded that most TCR beta V segments were productive about 87% or about 30% of the time.

Primers for the PCR totalled 60 Vbeta and 13 Jbeta. The data were produced by immunoSEQ multiplex PCR, yet TCRdb's version contains in-frame clones alone and is incomplete. The sample yields 200,000 or so clones, around 73% seen once. In germline, CDR1 is SQVTM, CDR2 ANQGSEA. The CDR3 sequence is 13 residues long. V trimming: 3 bases; J trimming: 4 bases; junction bases outside the gene matches: 0. In the case of this clone: Its specificity is unknown.

V usage is TRBV29-1 and J usage is TRBJ1-2; 12 bases fit TRBD1. The receptor's source is a male donor in good health and CMV-seronegative. The material sequenced was PBMCs. CDR3 sequence: CSVEGQGAYGYTF. The CDR3 nucleotides read TGCAGCGTTGAGGGACAGGGGGCCTATGGCTACACCTTC.